This T cell receptor (beta chain) was captured in a study of OX40 agonist ivuxolimab in advanced cancers. Study-wide context: There were three patients with partial responses, one having hepatocellular carcinoma and two cutaneous melanoma. Study results and limitations: Averaging showed that CD8+ T cells had more expanded clones than CD4+ did. Partial responders treated at 0.1-3.0 mg/kg exhibited clonal expansion among the lowest measured.

The protocol was immunoSEQ multiplex PCR, while the TCRdb copy is restricted to in-frame clones and leaves out a portion. This sample has 60,000 to 95,000 clones, with roughly 85% found just once. V lost 2 bases to trimming and J lost 4 bases, with 9 bases between them. The CDR3 runs to 14 residues. CDR1 is SGHRS, CDR2 YFSETQ, per germline. Of note for this clone: What it binds is not known.

Drawing of blood for sampling happened at baseline, at cycle 4 day 1, and at cycle 7 day 1. The clonotype originates from an adult with an advanced solid tumor such as melanoma, head and neck, liver or kidney cancer. The input for sequencing was CD4+ or CD8+ T cells sorted from blood, taken in a trial of the OX40 agonist ivuxolimab. This chain connects TRBV5-1 to TRBJ1-4, with a tentative D call TRBD1 (5 bases). CDR3 nucleotide sequence: TGCGCCAGCAGCTTTTGGCAGGGTAATGAAAAACTGTTTTTT. As protein: CASSFWQGNEKLFF. The full variable domain, in which reference TRBV5-1 and TRBJ1-4 provide the parts outside the CDR3, is KAGVTQTPRYLIKTRGQQVTLSCSPISGHRSVSWYQQTPGQGLQFLFEYFSETQRNKGNFPGRFSGRQFSNSRSEMNVSTLELGDSALYLCASSFWQGNEKLFFGSGTQLSVL.